Presented here are 3 T cell receptor beta chains from one specimen sequenced in a study of shared clonotypes between healthy human individuals. TCRdb's copy holds only in-frame clones and misses some; the assay was immunoSEQ multiplex PCR. The table includes more than 2 million clones, just over 90% detected once. Only CD45RO-negative cells positively selected for CCR7 counted as naive CD8 cells, so terminally differentiated effector memory CD45RA+ cells were excluded. Sample: naive CD8+ T cells from PBMCs. The receptors were sampled from a man between 18 and 29 years old in good health. Some clones in this sample may be carry-over from other donors' samples.

The DNA for the CDR3 is TGTGCCAGCAGCTTAACTTTTGGGGACCGGGACTACGAGCAGTACTTC. Translated: CASSLTFGDRDYEQYF. The rearrangement uses TRBV7-2 and TRBJ2-7; D could derive from TRBD1 or TRBD2 (5 bases each). There are 16 residues in the CDR3. Trimming took off 2 bases at V and 3 bases at J, with 17 bases between the two ends. CDR1 and CDR2 from the germline V gene are SGHTA and FQGNSA.

The chain has TRBV5-1 and TRBJ2-7; 11 bases are a match to TRBD2. V trimming: 4 bases; J trimming: 0 bases; junction bases outside the gene matches: 6. The CDR3 is 16 residues long. Germline CDR1 SGHRS, CDR2 YFSETQ. The CDR3 DNA is TGCGCCAGCAGCCCCGGGACTAGCGGAAACTCCTACGAGCAGTACTTC. It yields the protein CASSPGTSGNSYEQYF.

The chain recombines TRBV27 with TRBJ2-7, with 8 bases fitting TRBD2. Germline assignment: CDR1 MNHEY and CDR2 SMNVEV (reference sequence). Germline trimming cut 4 bases from V and 0 bases from J; bases unmatched to any gene: 5. This CDR3 comprises 15 residues. CDR3 in amino acids: CASSSGSGGSYEQYF. CDR3 nucleotide sequence: TGTGCCAGCAGTTCGGGCAGCGGGGGCTCCTACGAGCAGTACTTC.